This T cell receptor beta chain was sequenced for a study of T cell responses to AZD1222 COVID-19 vaccine. Assay used: immunoSEQ multiplex PCR; TCRdb lists only in-frame clones, some missing. This table holds nearly 110,000 clones, roughly 90% found once. This CDR3 has 15 residues. Trimming took 5 bases from V and 0 from J, leaving 11 bases between them. Germline V gives CDR1 SEHNR, CDR2 FQNEAQ (reference sequence). The starting material was peripheral blood, obtained on day 0 of AZD1222 vaccination. The TCR was taken from an adult in good health. The chain joins TRBV7-9 to TRBJ1-3, with unresolved D. CDR3 amino acids: CASSLGLRSGNTIYF. CDR3 in DNA: TGTGCCAGCAGCCTAGGACTCCGCTCTGGAAACACCATATATTTT.